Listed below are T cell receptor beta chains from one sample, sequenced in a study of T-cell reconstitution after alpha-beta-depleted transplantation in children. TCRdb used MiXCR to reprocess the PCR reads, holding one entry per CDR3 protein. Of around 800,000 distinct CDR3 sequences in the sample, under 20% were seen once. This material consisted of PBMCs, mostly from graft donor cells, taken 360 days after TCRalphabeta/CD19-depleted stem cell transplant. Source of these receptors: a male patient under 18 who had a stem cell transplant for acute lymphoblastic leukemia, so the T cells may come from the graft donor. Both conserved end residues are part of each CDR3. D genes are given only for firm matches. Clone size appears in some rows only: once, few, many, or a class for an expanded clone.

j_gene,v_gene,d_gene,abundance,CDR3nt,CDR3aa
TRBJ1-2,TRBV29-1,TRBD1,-,TGCAGCGCCGTCCGACAGGGGGACGGCTACACCTTC,CSAVRQGDGYTF
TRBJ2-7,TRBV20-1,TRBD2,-,TGCAGTGCCAACTCCGGACTAGCCGGTTACGAGCAGTACTTC,CSANSGLAGYEQYF
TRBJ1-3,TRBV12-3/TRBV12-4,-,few,TGTGCCAGCAGCACCCTTTTACGCCCGACGGGAAACACCATATATTTT,CASSTLLRPTGNTIYF
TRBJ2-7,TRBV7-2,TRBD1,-,TGTGCCAGCAGCTTGGACAGGGCGTCGAACGAGCAGTACTTC,CASSLDRASNEQYF
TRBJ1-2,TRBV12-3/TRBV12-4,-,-,TGTGCCAGCAGTTTTGATCCCAGGGCTAACTATGGCTACACCTTC,CASSFDPRANYGYTF
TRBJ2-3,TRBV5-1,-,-,TGCGCCAGCAGCGGATTGGGCCCCAAGTATTTT,CASSGLGPKYF
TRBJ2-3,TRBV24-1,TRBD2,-,TGTGCCACCAGTGACCCCGGGCTAGCGGGAAGCACAGATACGCAGTATTTT,CATSDPGLAGSTDTQYF
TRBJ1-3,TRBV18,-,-,TGTGCCAGCTCACCACTTCCGGCCAACTCTGGAAACACCATATATTTT,CASSPLPANSGNTIYF
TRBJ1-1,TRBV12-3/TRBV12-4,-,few,TGTGCCAGCAGCCAGACGGGGTCCTACACTGAAGCTTTCTTT,CASSQTGSYTEAFF
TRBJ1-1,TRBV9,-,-,TGTGCCAGCAGAAGACTTGGGGGGATCACTGAAGCTTTCTTT,CASRRLGGITEAFF
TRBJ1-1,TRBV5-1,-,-,TGCGCCAGCAGCTTGTCGTCGACCGGAGGGACTGAAGCTTTCTTT,CASSLSSTGGTEAFF
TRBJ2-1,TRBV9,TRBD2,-,TGTGCCAGCAGCGTTGGACAGGCTGGGACTAGCGGGAGGGCCGCCTACAATGAGCAGTTCTTC,CASSVGQAGTSGRAAYNEQFF
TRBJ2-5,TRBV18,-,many,TGTGCCAGCTCACCAAAGTCGGTTGGGGGTCCCAATCCGCAAGAGACCCAGTACTTC,CASSPKSVGGPNPQETQYF
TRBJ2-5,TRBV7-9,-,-,TGTGCCAGCAGTCCCATATACTCAGGGGCAGAAGAGACCCAGTACTTC,CASSPIYSGAEETQYF
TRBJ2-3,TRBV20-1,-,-,TGCAGTGCTAGAGATCGGTATGCGAGCACAGATACGCAGTATTTT,CSARDRYASTDTQYF
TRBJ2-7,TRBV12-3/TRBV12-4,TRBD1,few,TGTGCCAGCAGTGGGACAGAATCCTACGAGCAGTACTTC,CASSGTESYEQYF
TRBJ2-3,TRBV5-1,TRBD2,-,TGCGCCAGCAGCCCAAGTAAATCCCTGGCGGGAGTAGTGACAGATACGCAGTATTTT,CASSPSKSLAGVVTDTQYF
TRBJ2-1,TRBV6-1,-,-,TGTGCCAGCAGTCCCGACAGTGCTTACAATGAGCAGTTCTTC,CASSPDSAYNEQFF
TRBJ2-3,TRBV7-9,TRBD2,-,TGTGCCAGCAGCTCAACCGCCCGACTAGCGGGAGACGATACGCAGTATTTT,CASSSTARLAGDDTQYF
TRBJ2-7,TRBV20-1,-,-,TGCAGTGGTAGCGTCGGGCTAGTCGCCTACGAGCAGTACTTC,CSGSVGLVAYEQYF
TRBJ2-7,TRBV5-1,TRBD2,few,TGCGCCAGCAGTTTATTATGGATAGCGGGAGGAACCTACGAGCAGTACTTC,CASSLLWIAGGTYEQYF
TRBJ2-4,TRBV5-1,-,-,TGCGCCAGCAGCTTGGATCGCGAAACCATTCAGTACTTC,CASSLDRETIQYF
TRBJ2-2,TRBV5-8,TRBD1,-,TGTGCCAGCAGCGGAAACAGGGGTGCCGGGGAGCTGTTTTTT,CASSGNRGAGELFF
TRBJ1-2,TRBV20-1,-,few,TGCAGTGCCACTTCGGGGTATGGCTACACCTTC,CSATSGYGYTF
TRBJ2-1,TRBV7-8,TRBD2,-,TGTGCCAGCAGCTTAGCGGCCAGCGGGAGGCCGTACAATGAGCAGTTCTTC,CASSLAASGRPYNEQFF
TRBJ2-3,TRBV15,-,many,TGTGCCACCAGCAGAAGTCGGGTCGGTCCAGATACGCAGTATTTT,CATSRSRVGPDTQYF
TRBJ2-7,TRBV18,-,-,TGTGCCAGCTCACCATCGGGGGTGGGTGAGCAGTACTTC,CASSPSGVGEQYF
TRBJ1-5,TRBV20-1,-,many,TGCAGTGCACCGGGCGGATATAGCAATCAGCCCCAGCATTTT,CSAPGGYSNQPQHF
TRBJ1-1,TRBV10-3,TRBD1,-,TGTGCCATCACAGGGGGGAACACTGAAGCTTTCTTT,CAITGGNTEAFF
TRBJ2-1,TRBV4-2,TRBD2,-,TGTGCCAGCAGCCAAGATCAGGGGACGGGGGGGAATGAGCAGTTCTTC,CASSQDQGTGGNEQFF
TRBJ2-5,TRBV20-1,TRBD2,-,TGCAGTGCTAGTGTAGCGGGAGGGGTAGAGACCCAGTACTTC,CSASVAGGVETQYF
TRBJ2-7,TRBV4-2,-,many,TGTGCCAGCAGCCAAGATCTTGGACTCAGCTCCTACGAGCAGTACTTC,CASSQDLGLSSYEQYF
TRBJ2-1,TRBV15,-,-,TGTGCCACCAGCAGAGAGGTGAAGGGATATGAGCAGTTCTTC,CATSREVKGYEQFF
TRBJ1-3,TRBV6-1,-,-,TGTGCCAGCACTAGATCGAGGGGCAACACCATATATTTT,CASTRSRGNTIYF
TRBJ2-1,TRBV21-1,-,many,TGTGCCAGCAGGCCTTTCCAGAATGAGCAGTTCTTC,CASRPFQNEQFF
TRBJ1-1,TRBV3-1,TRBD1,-,TGTGCCAGCAGCCAGGACAGGCGCACTGAAGCTTTCTTT,CASSQDRRTEAFF
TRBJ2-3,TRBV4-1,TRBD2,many,TGCGCCAGCAGCTACCGGACTAGCGGGAGTTGGACAGATACGCAGTATTTT,CASSYRTSGSWTDTQYF
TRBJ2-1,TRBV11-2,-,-,TGTGCCAGCAGTGGACCAGAGCAGTTCTTC,CASSGPEQFF
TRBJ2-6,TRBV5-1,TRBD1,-,TGCGCCAGCAGCTTACCGGACAGGTTCAAATTAGGGGCCAACGTCCTGACTTTC,CASSLPDRFKLGANVLTF
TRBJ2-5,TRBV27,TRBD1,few,TGTGCCAGCAGGGTTACAGGGGGAGACGGAGAGACCCAGTACTTC,CASRVTGGDGETQYF
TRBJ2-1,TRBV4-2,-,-,TGTGCCAGCAGCCAAGGCATCGATGAGCAGTTCTTC,CASSQGIDEQFF
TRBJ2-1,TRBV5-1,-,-,TGCGCCAGCAGCTTTGGGGGTAGTGAGCAGTTCTTC,CASSFGGSEQFF
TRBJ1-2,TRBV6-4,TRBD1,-,TGTGCCAGCAGGGACAGGGGCACTAACTATGGCTACACCTTC,CASRDRGTNYGYTF
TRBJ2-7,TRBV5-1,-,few,TGCGCCAGCAGAGAGGGGACGCCCTTCTTCGAGCAGTACTTC,CASREGTPFFEQYF
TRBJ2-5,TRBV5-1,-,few,TGCGCCAGCAGCCGGGGTAGGGGTTGGAGAGAGACCCAGTACTTC,CASSRGRGWRETQYF
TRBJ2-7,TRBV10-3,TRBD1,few,TGTGCCATCAGCCCGGGACAGGGGATCTCCTACGAGCAGTACTTC,CAISPGQGISYEQYF
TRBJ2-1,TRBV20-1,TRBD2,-,TGCAGTGCTGGGAGGACTAGCGGGAACAATGAGCAGTTCTTC,CSAGRTSGNNEQFF
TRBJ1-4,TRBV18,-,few,TGTGCCAGCTCACCAAAATTTATCACTCAGGGAGATGAAAAACTGTTTTTT,CASSPKFITQGDEKLFF
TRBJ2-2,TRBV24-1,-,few,TGTGCCACCAGTGATCCCCGTGGGTCCACCACCGGGGAGCTGTTTTTT,CATSDPRGSTTGELFF
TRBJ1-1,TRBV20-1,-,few,TGCAGTGCATCAGCCCGGACTGAAGCTTTCTTT,CSASARTEAFF
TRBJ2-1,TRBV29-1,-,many,TGCAGCGTTGAAGATCGTGAGGGAGCATACAATGAGCAGTTCTTC,CSVEDREGAYNEQFF
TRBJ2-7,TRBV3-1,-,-,TGTGCCAGCAGCCACTGGGACTCCACCTACGAGCAGTACTTC,CASSHWDSTYEQYF
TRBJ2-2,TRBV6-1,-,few,TGTGCCAGCAGTGACAGGCTGGGGGCCTTAAAGCTGTTTTTT,CASSDRLGALKLFF
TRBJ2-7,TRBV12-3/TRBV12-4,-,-,TGTGCCAGCAGGAATGAGGGCGCCTACGAGCAGTACTTC,CASRNEGAYEQYF
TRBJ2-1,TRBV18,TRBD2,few,TGTGCCAGCTCACCTAGCTCCAGGACTAGCTTTATAGATGAGCAGTTCTTC,CASSPSSRTSFIDEQFF